This entry lists 32 T cell receptor beta chains sequenced from one sample in a study of T cell responses to AZD1222 COVID-19 vaccine. Measured with immunoSEQ multiplex PCR; TCRdb has only the in-frame clones, and not every one. This repertoire shows tens of thousands of clones, about nine tenths found once; its top ten account for 2.5%. This sample comprised peripheral blood, obtained on day 0 of AZD1222 vaccination. The receptors originated from an adult in good health.

The chain links TRBV6-4 to TRBJ2-1, with a possible D match to TRBD2 (6 bases). There are 13 residues in the CDR3. CDR1 is MRHNA and CDR2 is SNTAGT in the germline V gene. Between the trimmed V and J ends, which lost 3 bases and 5 bases, there was a span of 8 bases. CDR3 nucleotides: TGTGCCAGCAGTGATTGGAGGGACAATGAGCAGTTCTTC. The encoded protein is CASSDWRDNEQFF.

The rearrangement joins TRBV27 to TRBJ1-2; 9 positions match TRBD1. This CDR3 has 16 amino acids. Germline V gene sequence: CDR1 MNHEY, CDR2 SMNVEV (reference sequence). V shed 2 bases, J shed 0 bases, and the junction held 4 bases outside the gene matches. The CDR3 DNA reads TGTGCCAGCAGTTTAACAGGGGGCCTTTCTAACTATGGCTACACCTTC. It encodes CASSLTGGLSNYGYTF.

The chain uses TRBV27 and TRBJ2-7; 10 nucleotides agree with TRBD1. The CDR3 totals 13 residues. The ends lost 9 bases at V and 2 bases at J; junction bases unmatched: 4. The germline gives CDR1 MNHEY, CDR2 SMNVEV (reference sequence). The CDR3, as DNA: TGTGCCAGTACGGACAGGGGGGCCTACGAGCAGTACTTC. It yields the protein CASTDRGAYEQYF.

The chain employs TRBV30 and TRBJ1-4; 9 bases are shared with TRBD1. The CDR3 totals 13 residues. The germline V gene has CDR1 GTSNPN and CDR2 SVGIG (reference sequence). The trim removed 5 bases at V and 2 bases at J, leaving 0 bases unmatched. CDR3 nucleotides: TGTGCCTGGGGGACAGGGACTAATGAAAAACTGTTTTTT. As protein: CAWGTGTNEKLFF.

The chain recombines TRBV2 with TRBJ2-7; TRBD2 might be the D (5 bases). Trimming pared 3 bases from V and 4 bases from J, leaving 7 bases between. The germline V gene encodes CDR1 SNHLY and CDR2 FYNNEI. This CDR3 has 12 amino acids. CDR3 amino acids: CASSDLAYEQYF. CDR3 sequence (DNA): TGTGCCAGCAGTGACCTAGCTTACGAGCAGTACTTC.

The V gene is TRBV9, the J gene TRBJ1-1; possible D gene TRBD1, 6 bases. Germline V gene data show CDR1 as SGDLS and CDR2 as YYNGEE. Trimming removed 4 bases from V and 7 bases from J, with 11 bases in between. The CDR3 consists of 12 residues. This chain's CDR3 is CASSPRTDEAFF. The CDR3 bases are TGTGCCAGCAGCCCCCGGACAGATGAAGCTTTCTTT. The variable domain in full, completed from reference TRBV9 and TRBJ1-1, reads DSGVTQTPKHLITATGQRVTLRCSPRSGDLSVYWYQQSLDQGLQFLIQYYNGEERAKGNILERFSAQQFPDLHSELNLSSLELGDSALYFCASSPRTDEAFFGQGTRLTVV.

The chain recombines TRBV14 with TRBJ1-1; D is undetermined. The CDR3 sequence is 14 residues long. Germline V gene lookup returns CDR1 SGHDN and CDR2 FVKESK. V was pared by 5 bases and J by 1 base, with 11 bases between. In DNA form, the CDR3 reads TGTGCCAGCAGCGTACAACGGACGAACACTGAAGCTTTCTTT. Translated, it gives CASSVQRTNTEAFF. Supplemented by reference TRBV14 and TRBJ1-1, the full variable domain reads EAGVTQFPSHSVIEKGQTVTLRCDPISGHDNLYWYRRVMGKEIKFLLHFVKESKQDESGMPNNRFLAERTGGTYSTLKVQPAELEDSGVYFCASSVQRTNTEAFFGQGTRLTVV.

This clone has only one observation. The gene calls are TRBV19 and TRBJ1-2; 8 bases match TRBD1. V lost 4 bases to trimming and J lost 6 bases; unmatched junction nucleotides: 10. The CDR3 length is 15 residues. CDR1 LNHDA and CDR2 SQIVND come from the germline V gene (reference sequence). In DNA, the CDR3 is TGTGCCAGTAGTAGAACCCTCGGGACAGGAAATGGCTACACCTTC. Its protein product is CASSRTLGTGNGYTF.

The chain recombines TRBV30 with TRBJ1-5; D unresolved. V lost 3 bases to trimming and J lost 0 bases, with 12 bases between them. Germline V gives CDR1 GTSNPN, CDR2 SVGIG (reference sequence). The CDR3 spans 15 residues. The CDR3 DNA reads TGTGCCTGGAGCCGCATGCCCGTTAGCAATCAGCCCCAGCATTTT. Its translation is CAWSRMPVSNQPQHF.

This chain uses TRBV28 with TRBJ1-2; D remains unclear. This CDR3 is built from 12 residues. Germline V gives CDR1 MDHEN, CDR2 SYDVKM. Trimming shortened V by 8 bases and J by 1 base, and 8 bases separated the two germline ends. CDR3 in DNA: TGTGCCAGCGGGGAGTTTAACTATGGCTACACCTTC. As protein: CASGEFNYGYTF.

The chain employs TRBV6-2 or TRBV6-3 and TRBJ1-5; D remains ambiguous. CDR1 is MNHEY, CDR2 SVGEGT, per germline. Trimming pared 6 bases from V and 0 bases from J, leaving 15 bases between. CDR3 length: 16 amino acids. CDR3: CASSGRARYSNQPQHF. DNA for the CDR3: TGTGCCAGCAGCGGTCGAGCCCGTTATAGCAATCAGCCCCAGCATTTT.

CDR3 nucleotides: TGTGCCAGCAGCGGAGGGACAGGGCCTGGAAACACCATATATTTT. Its translation: CASSGGTGPGNTIYF. V and J are TRBV28 and TRBJ1-3; 9 bases align to TRBD1. The CDR3 extends over 15 amino acids. CDR1 and CDR2 from the germline V gene are MDHEN and SYDVKM. V trimming: 6 bases; J trimming: 2 bases; junction bases outside the gene matches: 5.

DNA for the CDR3: TGTGCCAGCAGTGAGCTGAGCACAGATACGCAGTATTTT. This gives the protein CASSELSTDTQYF. The J gene is TRBJ2-3, the V gene TRBV25-1, with D unresolved. Between the trimmed V and J ends, which lost 3 bases and 0 bases, there was a span of 4 bases. The length of the CDR3 is 13 residues. Germline V gives CDR1 MGHDK, CDR2 SYGVNS.

The chain joins TRBV30 to TRBJ1-4, with D hard to call. The CDR3 totals 12 residues. Germline V gene data show CDR1 as GTSNPN and CDR2 as SVGIG (reference sequence). Trimming pared 2 bases from V and 6 bases from J, leaving 7 bases between. CDR3 nucleotide sequence: TGTGCCTGGAGTCCCGGGGATGAAAAACTGTTTTTT. This gives the protein CAWSPGDEKLFF.

J is TRBJ1-1 and V is TRBV7-2; TRBD1 might be the D (6 bases). V was cut by 4 bases and J by 1 base, with 13 bases left in between. Germline CDR1 is SGHTA and CDR2 is FQGNSA. The CDR3 is made up of 15 amino acids. The CDR3 sequence is CASSYTPGANTEAFF. CDR3 coding DNA: TGTGCCAGCAGCTATACCCCAGGGGCGAACACTGAAGCTTTCTTT. The whole variable domain, remainder taken from reference TRBV7-2 and TRBJ1-1, is GAGVSQSPSNKVTEKGKDVELRCDPISGHTALYWYRQSLGQGLEFLIYFQGNSAPDKSGLPSDRFSAERTGGSVSTLTIQRTQQEDSAVYLCASSYTPGANTEAFFGQGTRLTVV.

The rearrangement joins TRBV29-1 to TRBJ2-1; 10 positions match TRBD2. Germline V gives CDR1 SQVTM, CDR2 ANQGSEA. This CDR3 has 13 residues. With 3 bases clipped from V and 6 bases from J, the junction kept 2 bases outside the gene matches. The CDR3 here is CSVEASGSNEQFF. The CDR3 nucleotides are TGCAGCGTTGAGGCTAGCGGGAGCAATGAGCAGTTCTTC.

The V gene is TRBV6-4, the J gene TRBJ2-1, with 11 bases lining up with TRBD2. This CDR3 has 15 amino acids. The V and J ends lost 4 bases and 6 bases, in that order; junction bases with no gene match: 5. Germline V gene sequence: CDR1 MRHNA, CDR2 SNTAGT. CDR3 sequence reads: CASSGGLAVINEQFF. The CDR3 DNA reads TGTGCCAGCAGTGGGGGACTAGCGGTCATCAATGAGCAGTTCTTC.

The chain carries TRBV10-3 and TRBJ1-1, with 7 positions matching TRBD1. With 6 bases clipped from V and 3 bases from J, the junction kept 4 bases outside the gene matches. The CDR3 has 13 residues. Germline V gene lookup returns CDR1 ENHRY and CDR2 SYGVKD. CDR3 in amino acids: CAISPTGDTEAFF. CDR3 DNA sequence: TGTGCCATCAGCCCTACAGGGGACACTGAAGCTTTCTTT.

This clone appeared a few times. The V call is TRBV3-1 (or the pseudogene TRBV3-2), the J call TRBJ2-1, with 7 positions matching TRBD2. Per germline, CDR1 LGHDT and CDR2 YNNKEL (reference sequence). V shed 3 bases, J shed 8 bases, and the junction held 10 bases outside the gene matches. This CDR3 spans 15 amino acids. The CDR3: CASSHSWGRVDEQFF. The CDR3, as DNA: TGTGCCAGCAGCCACTCTTGGGGGAGGGTCGATGAGCAGTTCTTC.

This chain connects TRBV7-9 to TRBJ2-7, with D possibly TRBD2 on 5 matching bases. The germline V and J ends were trimmed by 1 base and 5 bases, with 21 bases remaining between them. The CDR3 contains 17 residues. The germline CDR1 and CDR2 sequences are SEHNR and FQNEAQ (reference sequence). The CDR3 sequence is CASSLVEEGPRWDEQYF. For the CDR3, the DNA is TGTGCCAGCAGCTTAGTAGAAGAGGGCCCTCGGTGGGACGAGCAGTACTTC.

This chain joins TRBV12-3 or TRBV12-4 and TRBJ1-1; TRBD1 is a possible D gene (6 bases). The CDR3 has 12 amino acids. Trimming removed 3 bases from V and 9 bases from J, with 11 bases in between. The CDR3 DNA reads as TGTGCCAGCAGTTTCGGGGGCGGAAAAGCTTTCTTT. Translated, it gives CASSFGGGKAFF.

The chain joins TRBV7-2 to TRBJ2-3; possibly TRBD1 for D (5 bases). The CDR3 consists of 15 residues. Between the trimmed V and J ends, which lost 2 bases and 1 base, there was a span of 10 bases. The germline gives CDR1 SGHTA, CDR2 FQGNSA. The CDR3 region is CASSLSGRGTDTQYF. Written as DNA, the CDR3 is TGTGCCAGCAGCTTATCCGGCAGGGGCACAGATACGCAGTATTTT.

V gene TRBV7-2 combines with J gene TRBJ2-7; 9 bases are a match to TRBD2. Germline CDR1 and CDR2: SGHTA and FQGNSA. Trimming took 5 bases from V and 2 from J; bases not matched to a gene: 4. The CDR3 consists of 14 residues. The CDR3 loop reads CASSPQRGAYEQYF. The CDR3 coding sequence is TGTGCCAGCAGCCCCCAGCGGGGGGCCTACGAGCAGTACTTC.

The V and J genes are TRBV6-5 and TRBJ2-7; the match to TRBD1 covers 8 bases. The germline gives CDR1 MNHEY, CDR2 SVGAGI. With 8 bases clipped from V and 0 bases from J, the junction kept 9 bases outside the gene matches. CDR3 length: 15 residues. The DNA for the CDR3 is TGTGCCAGCGCGGTTGGCAGGGGGCCCTCCTACGAGCAGTACTTC. Translated, it gives CASAVGRGPSYEQYF.

The rearrangement uses TRBV20-1 and TRBJ1-3; D uncertain. Looked up from germline, CDR1 is DFQATT and CDR2 is SNEGSKA (reference sequence). CDR3 length: 14 amino acids. The V and J ends lost 3 bases and 3 bases respectively, with 12 bases between them. For the CDR3, the DNA is TGCAGTGCTAGTTCGCCAGGCGATGGAAACACCATATATTTT. This sequence encodes CSASSPGDGNTIYF.

The chain has TRBV19 and TRBJ1-5, with no clear D. CDR1 and CDR2 from the germline V gene are LNHDA and SQIVND (reference sequence). Trimming removed 7 bases at V and 6 bases at J, with 19 bases between. CDR3 length equals 15 residues. CDR3 DNA: TGTGCCAGTACTCCCAGAGGCGGAAGAGGTCAGCCCCAGCATTTT. It encodes CASTPRGGRGQPQHF.

The chain joins TRBV30 to TRBJ1-3; 9 bases align to TRBD1. Germline CDR1 is GTSNPN and CDR2 is SVGIG (reference sequence). This CDR3 comprises 15 residues. V trimming: 3 bases; J trimming: 4 bases; junction bases outside the gene matches: 7. CDR3 protein: CAWSADRGPGNTIYF. In DNA, the CDR3 is TGTGCCTGGAGCGCGGACAGGGGACCCGGAAACACCATATATTTT.

The CDR3 nucleotides are TGCGCCAGCATGGGGGGAGGTAGCACAGATACGCAGTATTTT. Its protein is CASMGGGSTDTQYF. This chain uses TRBV5-1 with TRBJ2-3, with a possible D match to TRBD2 (6 bases). Germline V lookup: CDR1 SGHRS, CDR2 YFSETQ. V lost 6 bases and J 0 bases, leaving 11 bases between the germline ends. The CDR3 length is 14 residues.

This clone appeared a single time. V usage is TRBV19 and J usage is TRBJ1-6, with D possibly matching TRBD1 (5 bases). The CDR3 consists of 14 residues. V dropped 2 bases and J dropped 6 bases, with 8 bases sitting between them. Per germline, CDR1 LNHDA and CDR2 SQIVND (reference sequence). The CDR3 spells CASSIRQPNSPLHF. In DNA form, the CDR3 reads TGTGCCAGTAGTATACGACAGCCTAATTCACCCCTCCACTTT.

On this clone itself: Since no conserved phenylalanine or tryptophan closes the CDR3, a read error is the likely cause. The limits of the CDR3 on the DNA are not certain, so only TCRdb's listed CDR3 is given. The chain has TRBV28 and TRBJ1-4. The CDR3 is 8 amino acids long, termini counted. Germline V gene lookup returns CDR1 MDHEN and CDR2 SYDVKM. The CDR3 is CASSFPEI.

V is TRBV30 and J is TRBJ1-3; D not resolved. Germline loops: CDR1 GTSNPN, CDR2 SVGIG (reference sequence). V lost 5 bases, J lost 0 bases, and 8 bases lay in between. The CDR3 totals 13 residues. The CDR3 DNA follows: TGTGCCTGGTCCCTCGACTCTGGAAACACCATATATTTT. It specifies CAWSLDSGNTIYF.

The chain has TRBV11-3 and TRBJ2-1; 12 bases are a match to TRBD1. The length of the CDR3 is 15 residues. J was trimmed by 6 bases and V by 6 bases; bases with no gene match: 6. Germline lookup yields CDR1 SGHNT and CDR2 YENEEA. CDR3 amino acids: CASSPGQGAVNEQFF. DNA for the CDR3: TGTGCCAGCAGTCCGGGACAGGGGGCTGTCAATGAGCAGTTCTTC.